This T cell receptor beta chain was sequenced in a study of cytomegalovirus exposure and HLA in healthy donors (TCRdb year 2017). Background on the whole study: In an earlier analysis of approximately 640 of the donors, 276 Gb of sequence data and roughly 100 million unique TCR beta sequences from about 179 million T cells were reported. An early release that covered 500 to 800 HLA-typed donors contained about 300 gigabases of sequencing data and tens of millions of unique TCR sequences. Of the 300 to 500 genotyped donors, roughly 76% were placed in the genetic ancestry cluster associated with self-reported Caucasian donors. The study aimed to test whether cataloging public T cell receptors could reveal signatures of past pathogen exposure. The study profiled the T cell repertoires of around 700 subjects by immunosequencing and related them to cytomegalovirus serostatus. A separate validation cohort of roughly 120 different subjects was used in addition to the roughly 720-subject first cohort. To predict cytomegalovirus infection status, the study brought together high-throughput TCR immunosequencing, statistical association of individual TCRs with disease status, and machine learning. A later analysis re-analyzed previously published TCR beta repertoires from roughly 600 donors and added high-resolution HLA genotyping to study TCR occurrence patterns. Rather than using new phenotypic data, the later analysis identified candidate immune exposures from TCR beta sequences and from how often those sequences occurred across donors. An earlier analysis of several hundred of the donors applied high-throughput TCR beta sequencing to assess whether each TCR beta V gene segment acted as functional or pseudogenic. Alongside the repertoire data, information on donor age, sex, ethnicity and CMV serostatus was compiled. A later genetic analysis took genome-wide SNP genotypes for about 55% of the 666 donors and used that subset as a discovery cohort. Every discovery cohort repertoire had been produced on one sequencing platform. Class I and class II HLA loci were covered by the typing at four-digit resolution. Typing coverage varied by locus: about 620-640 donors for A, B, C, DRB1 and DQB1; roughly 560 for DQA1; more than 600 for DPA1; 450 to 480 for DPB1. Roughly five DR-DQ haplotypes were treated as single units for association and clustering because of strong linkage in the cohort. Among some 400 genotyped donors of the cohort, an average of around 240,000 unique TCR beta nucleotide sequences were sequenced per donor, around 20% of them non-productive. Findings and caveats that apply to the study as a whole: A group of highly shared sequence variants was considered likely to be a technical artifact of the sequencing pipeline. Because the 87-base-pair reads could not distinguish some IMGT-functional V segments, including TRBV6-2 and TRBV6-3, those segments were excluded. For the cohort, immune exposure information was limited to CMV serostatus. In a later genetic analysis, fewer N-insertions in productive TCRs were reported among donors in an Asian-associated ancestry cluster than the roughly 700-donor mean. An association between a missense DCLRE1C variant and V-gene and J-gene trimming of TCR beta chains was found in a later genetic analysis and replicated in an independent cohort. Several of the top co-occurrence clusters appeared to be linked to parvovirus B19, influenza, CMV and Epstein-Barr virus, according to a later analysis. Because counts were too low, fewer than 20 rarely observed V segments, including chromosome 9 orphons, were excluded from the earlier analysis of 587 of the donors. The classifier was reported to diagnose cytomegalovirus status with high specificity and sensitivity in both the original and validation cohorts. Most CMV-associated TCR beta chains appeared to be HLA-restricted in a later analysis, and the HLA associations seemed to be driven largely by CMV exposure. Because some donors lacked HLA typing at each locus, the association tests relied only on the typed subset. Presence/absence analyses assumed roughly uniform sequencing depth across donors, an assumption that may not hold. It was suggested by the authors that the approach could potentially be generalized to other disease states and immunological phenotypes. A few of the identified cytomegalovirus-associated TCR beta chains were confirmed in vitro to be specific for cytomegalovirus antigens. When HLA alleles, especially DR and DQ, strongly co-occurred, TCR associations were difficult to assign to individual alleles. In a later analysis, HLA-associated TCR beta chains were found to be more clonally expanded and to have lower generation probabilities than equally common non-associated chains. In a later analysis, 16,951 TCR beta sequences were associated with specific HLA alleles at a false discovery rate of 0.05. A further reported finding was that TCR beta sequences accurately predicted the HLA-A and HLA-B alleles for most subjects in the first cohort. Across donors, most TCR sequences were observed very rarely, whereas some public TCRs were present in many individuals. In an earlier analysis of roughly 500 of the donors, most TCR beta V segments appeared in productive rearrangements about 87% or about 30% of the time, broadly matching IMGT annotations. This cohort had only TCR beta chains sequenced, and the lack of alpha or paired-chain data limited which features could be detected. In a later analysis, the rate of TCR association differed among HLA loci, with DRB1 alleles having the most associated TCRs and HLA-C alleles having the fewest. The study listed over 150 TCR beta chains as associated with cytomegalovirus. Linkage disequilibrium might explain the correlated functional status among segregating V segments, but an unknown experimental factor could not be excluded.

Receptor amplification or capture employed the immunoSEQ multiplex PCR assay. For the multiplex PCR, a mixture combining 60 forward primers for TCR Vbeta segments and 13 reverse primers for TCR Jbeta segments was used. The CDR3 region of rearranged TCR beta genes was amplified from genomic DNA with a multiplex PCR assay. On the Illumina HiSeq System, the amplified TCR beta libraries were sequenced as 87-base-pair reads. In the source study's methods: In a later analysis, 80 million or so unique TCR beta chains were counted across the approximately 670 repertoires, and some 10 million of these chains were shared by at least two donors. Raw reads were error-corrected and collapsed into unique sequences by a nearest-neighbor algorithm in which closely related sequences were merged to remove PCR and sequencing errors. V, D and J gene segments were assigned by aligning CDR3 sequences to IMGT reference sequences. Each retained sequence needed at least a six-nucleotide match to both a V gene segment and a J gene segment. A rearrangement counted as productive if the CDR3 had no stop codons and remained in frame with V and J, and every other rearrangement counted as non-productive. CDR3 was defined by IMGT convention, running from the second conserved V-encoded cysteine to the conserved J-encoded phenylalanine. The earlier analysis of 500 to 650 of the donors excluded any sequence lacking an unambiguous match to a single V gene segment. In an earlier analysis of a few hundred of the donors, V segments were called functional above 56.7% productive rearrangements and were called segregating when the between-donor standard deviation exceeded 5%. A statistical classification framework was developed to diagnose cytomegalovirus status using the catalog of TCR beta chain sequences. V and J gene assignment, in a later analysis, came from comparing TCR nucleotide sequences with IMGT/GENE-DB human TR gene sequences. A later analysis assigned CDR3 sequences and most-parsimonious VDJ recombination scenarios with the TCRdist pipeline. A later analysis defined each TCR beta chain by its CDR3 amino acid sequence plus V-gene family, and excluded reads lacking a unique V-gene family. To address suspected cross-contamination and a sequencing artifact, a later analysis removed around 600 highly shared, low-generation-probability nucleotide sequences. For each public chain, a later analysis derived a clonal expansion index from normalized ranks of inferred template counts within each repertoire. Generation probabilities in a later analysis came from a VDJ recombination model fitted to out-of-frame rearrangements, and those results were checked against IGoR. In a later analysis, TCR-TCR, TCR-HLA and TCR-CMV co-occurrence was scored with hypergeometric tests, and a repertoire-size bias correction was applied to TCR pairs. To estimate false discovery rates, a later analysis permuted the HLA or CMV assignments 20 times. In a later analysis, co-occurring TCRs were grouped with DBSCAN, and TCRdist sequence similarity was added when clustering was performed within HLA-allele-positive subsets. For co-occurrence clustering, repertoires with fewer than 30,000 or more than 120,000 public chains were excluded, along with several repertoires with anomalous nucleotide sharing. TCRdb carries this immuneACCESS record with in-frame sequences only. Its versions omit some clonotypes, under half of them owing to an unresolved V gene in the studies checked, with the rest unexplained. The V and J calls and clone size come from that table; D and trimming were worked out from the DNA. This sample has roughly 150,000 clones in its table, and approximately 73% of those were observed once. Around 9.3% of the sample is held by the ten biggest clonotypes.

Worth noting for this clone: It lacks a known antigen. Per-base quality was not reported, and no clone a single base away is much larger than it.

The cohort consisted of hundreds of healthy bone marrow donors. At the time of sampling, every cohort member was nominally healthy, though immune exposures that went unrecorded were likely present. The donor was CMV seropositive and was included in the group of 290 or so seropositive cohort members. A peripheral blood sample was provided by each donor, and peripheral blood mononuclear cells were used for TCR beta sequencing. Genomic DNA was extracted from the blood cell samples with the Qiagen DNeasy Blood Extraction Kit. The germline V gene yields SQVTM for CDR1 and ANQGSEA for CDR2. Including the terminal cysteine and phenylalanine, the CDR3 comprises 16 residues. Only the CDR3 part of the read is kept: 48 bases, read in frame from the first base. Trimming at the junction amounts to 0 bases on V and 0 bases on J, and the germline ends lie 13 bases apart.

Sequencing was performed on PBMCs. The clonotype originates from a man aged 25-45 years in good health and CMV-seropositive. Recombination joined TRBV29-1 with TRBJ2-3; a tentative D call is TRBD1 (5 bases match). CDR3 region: CSVEEGRYSSTDTQYF. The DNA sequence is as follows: TGCAGCGTTGAAGAGGGGCGGTATTCTAGCACAGATACGCAGTATTTT.